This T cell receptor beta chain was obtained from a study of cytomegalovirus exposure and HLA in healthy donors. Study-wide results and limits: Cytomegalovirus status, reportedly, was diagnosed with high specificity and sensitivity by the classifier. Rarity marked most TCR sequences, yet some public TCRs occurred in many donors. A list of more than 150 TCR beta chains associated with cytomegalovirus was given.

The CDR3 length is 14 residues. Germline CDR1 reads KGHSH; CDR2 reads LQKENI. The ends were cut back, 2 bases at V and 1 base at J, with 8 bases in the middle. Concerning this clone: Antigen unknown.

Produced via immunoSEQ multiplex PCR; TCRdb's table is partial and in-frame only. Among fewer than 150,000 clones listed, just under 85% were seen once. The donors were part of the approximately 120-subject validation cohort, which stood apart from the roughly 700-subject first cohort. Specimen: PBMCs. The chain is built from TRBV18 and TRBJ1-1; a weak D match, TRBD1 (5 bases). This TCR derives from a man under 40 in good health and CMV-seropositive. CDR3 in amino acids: CASSPEQGNTEAFF. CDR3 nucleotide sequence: TGTGCCAGCTCACCAGAGCAGGGGAACACTGAAGCTTTCTTT. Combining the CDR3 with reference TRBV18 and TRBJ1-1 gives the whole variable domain NAGVMQNPRHLVRRRGQEARLRCSPMKGHSHVYWYRQLPEEGLKFMVYLQKENIIDESGMPKERFSAEFPKEGPSILRIQQVVRGDSAAYFCASSPEQGNTEAFFGQGTRLTVV.